A selection of T cell receptor beta chains follows, all from one sample in a study of graft-versus-host responses after intestinal transplantation. Assay used: immunoSEQ multiplex PCR; TCRdb lists only in-frame clones, some missing. The sample has about 57,000 clones; around 90% are singletons. The sequences come from PBMCs, collected 26 days after transplant. These receptors all come from a human patient who received an intestinal transplant, so some T cells may come from the graft donor. CDR3s include the opening cysteine and the closing phenylalanine or tryptophan. The D gene is left open where the match is weak. Rows may omit the clone size; those that give it use once, few, many or a size class.

d_call	v_call	j_call	clone_size	cdr3_nt	cdr3_aa
-	TRBV15	TRBJ1-1	-	TGTGCCACCAGCAGAGAGCTTGCGACTGTGATGAACACTGAAGCTTTCTTT	CATSRELATVMNTEAFF
-	TRBV5-4	TRBJ2-3	-	TGTGCCAGCAGCTCCCGGGCAGGGGGCACAGATACGCAGTATTTT	CASSSRAGGTDTQYF
-	TRBV27	TRBJ1-1	-	TGTGCCAGCAGTTACAACAGTTGGAACACTGAAGCTTTCTTT	CASSYNSWNTEAFF
TRBD2	TRBV7-8	TRBJ2-2	-	TGTGCCAGCAGCTCCCCCCGGGTTCGACTAGCGGGGGGGGGAGGCACCGGGGAGCTGTTTTTT	CASSSPRVRLAGGGGTGELFF
-	TRBV11-3	TRBJ1-1	-	TGTGCCAGCAGCTTCAGACATAACACTGAAGCTTTCTTT	CASSFRHNTEAFF
-	TRBV5-1	TRBJ1-6	-	TGCGCCAGCAGCTTGGAGAGGCAGGGGAATAATTCACCCCTCCACTTT	CASSLERQGNNSPLHF
-	TRBV7-5	TRBJ1-3	-	TGTGCCAGAAGACCCGCGGGGTCTGGAAACACCATATATTTT	CARRPAGSGNTIYF
-	TRBV6-5	TRBJ2-5	-	TGTGCCAGCAGTTACAAACCAGACCAAGAGACCCAGTACTTC	CASSYKPDQETQYF
TRBD1	TRBV2	TRBJ2-6	-	TGTGCCAGCATTACAGGGGCCTCTGGGGCCAACGTCCTGACTTTC	CASITGASGANVLTF
TRBD1	TRBV11-2	TRBJ2-7	-	TGTGCCAGCAGCCCTGCTGGGGGACAGGGGATATACGAGCAGTACTTC	CASSPAGGQGIYEQYF
TRBD1	TRBV5-4	TRBJ1-2	-	TGTGCCAGCAGCCGGACGACAGGGAATAACTATGGCTACACCTTC	CASSRTTGNNYGYTF
-	TRBV5-4	TRBJ1-1	-	TGTGCCAGCAGCTTGGACAGCATCACTGAAGCTTTCTTT	CASSLDSITEAFF
TRBD1	TRBV6-5	TRBJ1-6	-	TGTGCCAGCAGTTACGGGCCGGGACAGGGGACTTCACCCCTCCACTTT	CASSYGPGQGTSPLHF
-	TRBV18	TRBJ1-2	-	TGTGCCAGCTCGCCGAACGGGACACCGAACTATGGCTACACCTTC	CASSPNGTPNYGYTF
-	TRBV18	TRBJ2-3	-	TGTGCCAGCTCACCTCCCCCCCCTAGCACAGATACGCAGTATTTT	CASSPPPPSTDTQYF
-	TRBV11-3	TRBJ2-3	-	TGTGCCAGCAGCTTAGATGGAGGGAATGGGCAAGATACGCAGTATTTT	CASSLDGGNGQDTQYF
-	TRBV4-2	TRBJ2-2	once	TGTGCCAGCCGGGGGCTAGCGGCTGACACCGGGGAGCTGTTTTTT	CASRGLAADTGELFF
-	TRBV29-1	TRBJ1-2	-	TGCAGCGCCGATCTGAGGTATGATGGCTACACCTTC	CSADLRYDGYTF
TRBD1	TRBV4-2	TRBJ2-5	-	TGTGCCAGCAGGCCGACAGGGGAAGAGACCCAGTACTTC	CASRPTGEETQYF
-	TRBV9	TRBJ2-3	-	TGTGCCAGCAGCGTATTCGGGGACACAGATACGCAGTATTTT	CASSVFGDTDTQYF
TRBD2	TRBV2	TRBJ2-7	once	TGTGCCAGCAGTCCTAAATCTAGACTAGCGGGGGGATCCTACGAGCAGTACTTC	CASSPKSRLAGGSYEQYF
TRBD1	TRBV27	TRBJ2-5	once	TGTGCCAGCAGGATAGGGACAGGGGGGACCCAGTACTTC	CASRIGTGGTQYF
-	TRBV5-1	TRBJ2-1	-	TGCGCCAGCAGCGGGGGGGCTAGCAGCCCCAATGAGCAGTTCTTC	CASSGGASSPNEQFF
TRBD2	TRBV28	TRBJ2-3	-	TGTGCCAGCAGGGATGGACTAGCAGATACGCAGTATTTT	CASRDGLADTQYF
-	TRBV2	TRBJ2-1	-	TGTGCCAGCAGTGGGCCCCTACAGGATAAGTTGTGGAATGAGCAGTTCTTC	CASSGPLQDKLWNEQFF
-	TRBV5-4	TRBJ2-1	-	TGTGCCAGCAGCTTCGGGGGAAATGAGCAGTTCTTC	CASSFGGNEQFF
TRBD1	TRBV27	TRBJ2-2	-	TGTGCCAGCAGTCCAACGACAGGGTTTGTCCCCGGGGAGCTGTTTTTT	CASSPTTGFVPGELFF
TRBD1	TRBV5-6	TRBJ2-5	-	TGTGCCAGCAGCTCGTGGAACAGGGGTGGGGAGACCCAGTACTTC	CASSSWNRGGETQYF
TRBD1	TRBV6-1	TRBJ1-5	-	TGTGCCAGCAGTCTAACGGGACAGGGGAATCAGCCCCAGCATTTT	CASSLTGQGNQPQHF
TRBD1	TRBV4-2	TRBJ2-6	-	TGTGCCAGCAGCCAAGATAAGGACAGGGCATCTGGGGCCAACGTCCTGACTTTC	CASSQDKDRASGANVLTF
TRBD2	TRBV6-6	TRBJ2-1	-	TGTGCCAGCAGCCTTACTAGCGGGGGAGACAATGAGCAGTTCTTC	CASSLTSGGDNEQFF